These 25 T cell receptor beta chains came from one sample sequenced in a study of regulatory T cells in long-lasting Graves disease. CDR3-region Arm-PCR and iRepertoire HTBI primers produced the TCR beta libraries. TCRdb re-derived calls from the multiplex PCR reads in MiXCR, one entry per CDR3 protein. Of around 460,000 distinct CDR3 sequences listed, approximately 23% were seen once; the top ten hold around 13%. Time point indicated: persistent/refractory GD, antithyroid drugs over 5 years with positive TRAb. RNA isolated from PBMCs was used to make the TCR library. The sample here was peripheral blood mononuclear cells (PBMCs), taken when the disease was refractory, from a patient treated with antithyroid drugs. Source of these receptors: a female donor with Graves disease.

This clonotype was picked up many times. The chain carries TRBV28 and TRBJ1-5; TRBD1 matches 8 bases. The junction had 16 bases not matched to a gene; V was cut back by 5 bases and J by 7 bases. The CDR3 has 17 amino acids. Per germline, CDR1 MDHEN and CDR2 SYDVKM. The CDR3 DNA reads TGTGCCAGCAGTCTAAACGCCAGGGGGCGCGGTCGACAGCCCCAGCATTTT. Its translation is CASSLNARGRGRQPQHF.

This clonotype was counted a few times. The chain has TRBV5-1 and TRBJ2-1; D may correspond to TRBD1 or TRBD2 (7 bases each). V dropped 7 bases and J dropped 3 bases, with 17 bases sitting between them. Germline values: CDR1 SGHRS, CDR2 YFSETQ. The CDR3 length is 15 residues. The CDR3 DNA reads TGCGCCAGCCAGGGGGGGACTCCGGGCTACAATGAGCAGTTCTTC. It yields the protein CASQGGTPGYNEQFF.

The chain employs TRBV28 and TRBJ2-5; a weak D match, TRBD1 (5 bases). The CDR3 totals 14 residues. V was shortened by 6 bases and J by 5 bases, with 16 bases between the two germline ends. Germline CDR1 is MDHEN and CDR2 is SYDVKM. CDR3 sequence: CASRWTPLEETQYF. The CDR3 nucleotides are TGTGCCAGCAGGTGGACACCTCTCGAGGAGACCCAGTACTTC.

Many counts were recorded for this clonotype. V is TRBV28 and J is TRBJ2-7; TRBD2 aligns across 7 bases. The germline gives CDR1 MDHEN, CDR2 SYDVKM. This CDR3 comprises 15 residues. Unmatched junction bases numbered 15, after V lost 6 bases and J lost 7 bases. CDR3 in DNA: TGTGCCAGCAGGGCCAGTTTGGCGGGAGCTGGTGAGCAGTACTTC. It specifies CASRASLAGAGEQYF.

This clonotype was detected only a few times. The chain carries TRBV7-9 and TRBJ2-7; possibly TRBD1 for D (5 bases). V lost 5 bases and J lost 7, with 15 bases in between. The CDR3 spans 13 residues. Germline V gene data show CDR1 as SEHNR and CDR2 as FQNEAQ (reference sequence). The CDR3 bases are TGTGCCAGCAGCACCGGACCTGCAGGGGAGCAGTACTTC. Its translation is CASSTGPAGEQYF.

This CDR3 is CASSLRTGVNTEAFF. The CDR3 DNA is TGTGCCAGCAGCCTCAGGACAGGGGTAAACACTGAAGCTTTCTTT. The J gene is TRBJ1-1, the V gene TRBV3-1; the match to TRBD1 covers 9 bases. The V gene end was trimmed by 4 bases and the J gene end by 2 bases; junction bases not matched to a gene: 5. The CDR3 loop spans 15 amino acids. Germline CDR1 and CDR2: LGHDT and YNNKEL (reference sequence).

Only a few counts were recorded for this clonotype. The genes are TRBV2 and TRBJ2-1, with no clear D. Germline V gene data show CDR1 as SNHLY and CDR2 as FYNNEI. With 8 bases removed from V and 8 bases from J, the gap between germline ends came to 4 bases. There are 9 residues in the CDR3. The CDR3 loop reads CASGDEQFF. The CDR3 DNA sequence: TGTGCCAGCGGAGATGAGCAGTTCTTC.

The chain is built from TRBV19 and TRBJ2-7; D gene ambiguous. Germline assignment: CDR1 LNHDA and CDR2 SQIVND (reference sequence). Trimming left V 3 bases short and J 4 bases short, with 10 bases between. There are 13 residues in the CDR3. DNA of the CDR3: TGTGCCAGTAGTATGGGCCCTCCTTACGAGCAGTACTTC. Its protein is CASSMGPPYEQYF.

This clonotype was observed a few times. This chain uses TRBV19 with TRBJ1-1, with D possibly matching TRBD1 (5 bases). The germline CDR1 and CDR2 sequences are LNHDA and SQIVND (reference sequence). CDR3 length: 13 residues. The ends were cut back, 11 bases at V and 4 bases at J, with 17 bases in the middle. The CDR3 reads CAAWINGGTEAFF. The CDR3 coding sequence is TGTGCCGCCTGGATCAATGGGGGCACTGAAGCTTTCTTT.

This clonotype was seen repeatedly, ten times or more. The V call is TRBV6-1, the J call TRBJ2-7, with D perhaps being TRBD1 or TRBD2 (5 bases each). Germline values: CDR1 MNHNS, CDR2 SASEGT. The CDR3 is made up of 14 amino acids. V was shortened by 6 bases and J by 7 bases, with 19 bases between the two germline ends. The CDR3 region has the DNA TGTGCCAGCAGCGGACTCCCTCAGGGAAAAGAGCAGTACTTC. Encoded protein: CASSGLPQGKEQYF.

This chain links TRBV7-2 with TRBJ2-5, with D perhaps TRBD1 (5 bases). Per germline, CDR1 SGHTA and CDR2 FQGNSA. This CDR3 has 15 amino acids. V dropped 5 bases and J dropped 7 bases, with 20 bases sitting between them. The CDR3 region is CASSPLVGIGATQYF. CDR3 sequence (DNA): TGTGCCAGCAGCCCCCTGGTAGGGATAGGGGCGACCCAGTACTTC.

This clonotype was observed at least ten times. The chain combines TRBV7-8 with TRBJ2-7, with unresolved D. The V and J ends lost 1 base and 7 bases respectively, with 8 bases between them. The CDR3 has 12 residues. Germline V CDR1 and CDR2: SGHVS, FQNEAQ. CDR3 protein: CASSLGQPEQYF. In DNA, the CDR3 is TGTGCCAGCAGCTTAGGGCAACCTGAGCAGTACTTC.

This clonotype has only a few counts. The chain employs TRBV27 and TRBJ1-6; D remains unclear. The CDR3 runs to 14 residues. V was pared by 2 bases and J by 7 bases, with 9 bases between. Germline V gene data show CDR1 as MNHEY and CDR2 as SMNVEV (reference sequence). CDR3 DNA sequence: TGTGCCAGCAGTTTAACTTTCGGGAATTCACCCCTCCACTTT. This translates into CASSLTFGNSPLHF.

The chain links TRBV13 to TRBJ2-7; D might be TRBD1 (5 bases). The CDR3 has 13 residues. Germline-derived CDR1 and CDR2 are PRHDT and FYEKMQ (reference sequence). V was shortened by 5 bases and J by 6 bases, with 14 bases between the two germline ends. The DNA for the CDR3 is TGTGCCAGCAGCCCAGGGAAGGAAGGCGAGCAGTACTTC. It specifies CASSPGKEGEQYF.

This clonotype was detected only a few times. The CDR3 DNA is TGTGCCAGCAGCGGGGCGGGGAGGGGCTGGGAGACCCAGTACTTC. Residues: CASSGAGRGWETQYF. The chain employs TRBV9 and TRBJ2-5; 7 nucleotides align to TRBD2. CDR1 and CDR2 from the germline V gene are SGDLS and YYNGEE. The CDR3 totals 15 residues. The junction had 10 bases not matched to a gene; V was cut back by 3 bases and J by 5 bases.

The chain links TRBV5-1 to TRBJ1-1; possible D gene TRBD1, 6 bases. CDR1 is SGHRS, CDR2 YFSETQ, per germline. Trimming shortened V by 3 bases and J by 0 bases, and 9 bases separated the two germline ends. The CDR3 is made up of 14 amino acids. For the CDR3, the DNA is TGCGCCAGCAGCTCCGGGGACATGAACACTGAAGCTTTCTTT. Translating gives CASSSGDMNTEAFF.

This clonotype came up many times. CDR3 region: CASNELAGAGETQYF. The CDR3 DNA reads TGTGCCAGCAACGAACTAGCGGGAGCGGGGGAGACCCAGTACTTC. The V gene is TRBV6-1, the J gene TRBJ2-5; TRBD2 matches at 11 bases. CDR1 and CDR2 from the germline V gene are MNHNS and SASEGT. V lost 7 bases, J lost 5 bases, and 9 bases stayed unmatched. CDR3 length: 15 amino acids.

In this sample, this clonotype turned up many times. V gene TRBV20-1 combines with J gene TRBJ2-5; TRBD2 agrees at 7 bases. Germline V gene sequence: CDR1 DFQATT, CDR2 SNEGSKA (reference sequence). The CDR3 consists of 15 residues. The J segment lost 0 bases and the V segment lost 5 bases, leaving 9 bases of the junction unmatched. The CDR3 loop is CSAESSGTYQETQYF. The CDR3 DNA reads TGCAGTGCTGAGTCAAGCGGGACGTACCAAGAGACCCAGTACTTC.

At least ten counts were recorded for this clonotype. The chain recombines TRBV7-9 with TRBJ2-4; D is perhaps TRBD1 (5 bases). The V gene lost 4 bases and the J gene lost 6 bases, with 13 bases spanning the gap. The CDR3 spans 14 residues. Looked up from germline, CDR1 is SEHNR and CDR2 is FQNEAQ (reference sequence). The CDR3 DNA follows: TGTGCCAGCAGCTCCCCAGACGACAGAAACATTCAGTACTTC. This gives the protein CASSSPDDRNIQYF.

This clonotype occurred many times. This chain uses TRBV6-1 with TRBJ2-5, with unresolved D. The CDR3 spans 12 residues. V was pared by 8 bases and J by 1 base, with 8 bases between. CDR1 is MNHNS and CDR2 is SASEGT in the germline V gene. CDR3 region: CASAKLQETQYF. CDR3 bases: TGTGCCAGCGCAAAACTCCAAGAGACCCAGTACTTC.

This clonotype occurred many times. V gene TRBV7-9 combines with J gene TRBJ2-5; 8 nucleotides agree with TRBD2. This CDR3 comprises 13 residues. CDR1 is SEHNR and CDR2 is FQNEAQ in the germline V gene (reference sequence). V gave up 2 bases and J gave up 4 bases; unmatched junction bases: 0. The CDR3 bases are TGTGCCAGCAGCTTACGGGGGGGAGAGACCCAGTACTTC. Encoded protein: CASSLRGGETQYF.

This clonotype appeared a few times. Written as DNA, the CDR3 is TGTGCCACCAGTGAAGGGGTGGGGGGAACCTACGAGCAGTACTTC. The encoded protein is CATSEGVGGTYEQYF. The chain combines TRBV24-1 with TRBJ2-7; tentative D call: TRBD2 (6 bases). Per the germline V gene, CDR1 is KGHDR and CDR2 is SFDVKD. This CDR3 region has 15 residues. Trimming pared 4 bases from V and 2 bases from J, leaving 14 bases between.

This clonotype was seen more than once but under ten times. V and J are TRBV6-2 or TRBV6-3 and TRBJ1-5; 7 bases match TRBD1. The CDR3 covers 13 residues. The germline gives CDR1 MNHEY, CDR2 SVGEGT. Losses at the gene ends were 8 bases for V and 7 bases for J; bases not matched to a gene: 8. Here the CDR3 DNA reads TGTGCCAGCTCTCCAGGGGGTAGCCAGCCCCAGCATTTT. It codes for CASSPGGSQPQHF.

CDR3 DNA: TGTGCCAGCAGTTATCTGACTAGCGGGAGGGAGAAAGATACGCAGTATTTT. Translation: CASSYLTSGREKDTQYF. This rearrangement joins TRBV12-3 or TRBV12-4 to TRBJ2-3, with 14 positions matching TRBD2. Unmatched junction bases numbered 8, after V lost 4 bases and J lost 5 bases. The CDR3 has 17 residues.

The V gene is TRBV7-9, the J gene TRBJ1-6; 7 positions agree with TRBD1. The CDR3 loop spans 13 amino acids. The V and J ends lost 7 bases and 7 bases, in that order; junction bases with no gene match: 4. Germline lookup yields CDR1 SEHNR and CDR2 FQNEAQ (reference sequence). The CDR3 DNA is TGTGCCAGCACCCAGGGGGTAAATTCACCCCTCCACTTT. Translation gives CASTQGVNSPLHF.